The 32 T cell receptor beta chains presented below share a single source sample, sequenced in a study of radiation and T cells in renal cell carcinoma. The time point is: baseline pretreatment blood. The treatment denotes: 15 Gy SBRT to primary tumor, nephrectomy 4 weeks later. Libraries were prepared by immunoSEQ multiplex PCR; TCRdb keeps only in-frame clonotypes and omits some of them. Here the sample spans about 130,000 clones, roughly 88% being singletons. The starting material was blood, obtained from a patient whose treatment included radiotherapy and nephrectomy. These receptors all come from a woman aged 50 to 60 with renal cell carcinoma.

The chain combines TRBV5-1 with TRBJ1-3, with D maybe TRBD1 (5 bases). The ends were cut back, 1 base at V and 1 base at J, with 6 bases in the middle. The CDR3 has 14 residues. Germline CDR1 is SGHRS and CDR2 is YFSETQ. The chain's CDR3 is CASSLQGSGNTIYF. Here the CDR3 DNA reads TGCGCCAGCAGCTTGCAGGGTTCTGGAAACACCATATATTTT.

In its sample, this clone was seen once. The chain combines TRBV7-8 with TRBJ2-7; 7 positions match TRBD1. The V gene's germline CDR1 is SGHVS and CDR2 FQNEAQ. After removal of 1 base from V and 6 bases from J, the junction contained 6 bases not matched to a gene. This CDR3 comprises 14 residues. CDR3 sequence: CASSLGPGQAEQYF. The CDR3 bases are TGTGCCAGCAGCTTAGGCCCTGGACAGGCCGAGCAGTACTTC.

The chain uses TRBV7-2 and TRBJ1-1, with D possibly being TRBD1 (5 bases). Germline V CDR1 and CDR2: SGHTA, FQGNSA. This CDR3 has 14 residues. Trimming took 5 bases from V and 2 from J, leaving 12 bases between them. CDR3 residues: CASSGRQTNTEAFF. Written as DNA, the CDR3 is TGTGCCAGCAGCGGCCGACAGACCAACACTGAAGCTTTCTTT.

J is TRBJ2-7 and V is TRBV9; 7 bases map to TRBD1. Trimming removed 4 bases from V and 5 bases from J; junction bases left unmatched: 15. The CDR3 runs 16 residues. Germline V lookup: CDR1 SGDLS, CDR2 YYNGEE. The CDR3 DNA reads TGTGCCAGCAGCCTCTTCTTATCAGGGGGTAGGGACGAGCAGTACTTC. Protein product: CASSLFLSGGRDEQYF.

This chain connects TRBV10-3 to TRBJ1-1; 8 bases align to TRBD1. With V trimmed by 10 bases and J by 0 bases, 4 bases remained unmatched. Germline CDR1 is ENHRY and CDR2 is SYGVKD. This CDR3 has 13 residues. The CDR3 loop reads CATSTGVNTEAFF. Here the CDR3 DNA reads TGTGCCACCTCGACAGGGGTGAACACTGAAGCTTTCTTT.

The chain combines TRBV19 with TRBJ2-7; TRBD1 matches 9 bases. V trimming: 5 bases; J trimming: 3 bases; junction bases outside the gene matches: 5. There are 14 residues in the CDR3. Looked up from germline, CDR1 is LNHDA and CDR2 is SQIVND (reference sequence). CDR3: CASSLRDRVYEQYF. The CDR3 bases are TGTGCCAGTAGTCTACGGGACAGGGTCTACGAGCAGTACTTC. The whole variable domain, filled in from reference TRBV19 and TRBJ2-7, reads DGGITQSPKYLFRKEGQNVTLSCEQNLNHDAMYWYRQDPGQGLRLIYYSQIVNDFQKGDIAEGYSVSREKKESFPLTVTSAQKNPTAFYLCASSLRDRVYEQYFGPGTRLTVT.

The V gene is TRBV11-3, the J gene TRBJ1-2; 7 bases match TRBD1. This CDR3 region has 13 residues. V trimming: 5 bases; J trimming: 4 bases; junction bases outside the gene matches: 4. Per germline, CDR1 SGHNT and CDR2 YENEEA. The CDR3 here is CASSTAGGYGYTF. CDR3 in DNA: TGTGCCAGCAGCACAGCAGGGGGCTATGGCTACACCTTC.

The chain couples TRBV2 to TRBJ2-5; 11 bases map to TRBD1. The CDR3 totals 14 residues. CDR1 is SNHLY, CDR2 FYNNEI, per germline. V lost 5 bases, J lost 5 bases, and 4 bases stayed unmatched. The CDR3 region has the DNA TGTGCCAGCAGTAGGGACAGGGGGGTGGAGACCCAGTACTTC. This translates into CASSRDRGVETQYF.

The rearrangement links TRBV15 to TRBJ2-5; no firm D call. This CDR3 comprises 16 residues. Trimming stripped 0 bases from V and 2 bases from J, with 13 bases between. CDR1 is LNHNV and CDR2 is YYDKDF in the germline V gene (reference sequence). The CDR3 sequence: CATSRDMPVIQETQYF. CDR3 sequence (DNA): TGTGCCACCAGCAGAGATATGCCCGTGATACAAGAGACCCAGTACTTC.

The CDR3 region is CASSLAEATQYF. The CDR3 coding sequence is TGTGCCAGCAGCTTAGCGGAGGCGACGCAGTATTTT. The chain carries TRBV7-9 and TRBJ2-3; D perhaps matches TRBD2 (5 bases). This CDR3 spans 12 amino acids. The V gene lost 0 bases and the J gene lost 9 bases, with 7 bases spanning the gap. In germline, CDR1 is SEHNR, CDR2 FQNEAQ (reference sequence). Filled out from reference TRBV7-9 and TRBJ2-3, the complete variable domain reads DTGVSQNPRHKITKRGQNVTFRCDPISEHNRLYWYRQTLGQGPEFLTYFQNEAQLEKSRLLSDRFSAERPKGSFSTLEIQRTEQGDSAMYLCASSLAEATQYFGPGTRLTVL.

The rearrangement links TRBV6-5 to TRBJ2-7, with D perhaps given as TRBD1 or TRBD2 (5 bases each). Germline CDR1 reads MNHEY; CDR2 reads SVGAGI. V lost 6 bases and J lost 2, with 14 bases in between. This CDR3 has 14 amino acids. CDR3 in amino acids: CASSSQGRTYEQYF. The CDR3 coding sequence is TGTGCCAGCAGCAGCCAGGGACGTACCTACGAGCAGTACTTC.

The rearrangement uses TRBV5-1 and TRBJ1-6; D not certain. Trimming left V 1 base short and J 1 base short, with 15 bases between. Germline assignment: CDR1 SGHRS and CDR2 YFSETQ. The CDR3 length is 18 residues. CDR3 in DNA: TGCGCCAGCAGCTTGAGGCCTGTTGATACTTCCTATAATTCACCCCTCCACTTT. This sequence encodes CASSLRPVDTSYNSPLHF.

The chain joins TRBV5-6 to TRBJ2-5; D is uncertain. The DNA end lines up better with TRBJ2-7; the J call may be wrong. Looked up from germline, CDR1 is SGHDT and CDR2 is YYEEEE. This CDR3 has 11 residues. The CDR3: CASSYSYEQYF. CDR3 sequence (DNA): TGTGCCAGCAGCTACAGCTACGAGCAGTACTTC.

The CDR3 here is CAWKPLGRATYNEQFF. The CDR3 nucleotides are TGTGCCTGGAAGCCCCTGGGGCGGGCTACCTACAATGAGCAGTTCTTC. The rearrangement links TRBV30 to TRBJ2-1; the D call may be TRBD1 or TRBD2 (5 bases each). The CDR3 contains 16 residues. V lost 4 bases and J 2 bases, leaving 18 bases between the germline ends. CDR1 and CDR2 (germline): GTSNPN, SVGIG (reference sequence).

This clone was recorded only once. The CDR3 is CAISVGQGEKLFF. CDR3 coding DNA: TGTGCCATCAGTGTTGGGCAGGGAGAAAAACTGTTTTTT. This rearrangement joins TRBV10-3 to TRBJ1-4; a possible D gene is TRBD1 (5 bases). The CDR3 runs 13 residues. Trimming left V 4 bases short and J 8 bases short, with 11 bases between. CDR1 and CDR2 from the germline V gene are ENHRY and SYGVKD.

This chain uses TRBV7-8 with TRBJ1-6; D is ambiguous. The CDR3 has 12 amino acids. Trimming left V 4 bases short and J 8 bases short, with 6 bases between. CDR1 and CDR2 (germline): SGHVS, FQNEAQ. CDR3 sequence (DNA): TGTGCCAGCAGCTCGCCCTATTCACCCCTCCACTTT. Its protein product is CASSSPYSPLHF. Filled out from reference TRBV7-8 and TRBJ1-6, the complete variable domain reads GAGVSQSPRYKVAKRGQDVALRCDPISGHVSLFWYQQALGQGPEFLTYFQNEAQLDKSGLPSDRFFAERPEGSVSTLKIQRTQQEDSAVYLCASSSPYSPLHFGNGTRLTVT.

The rearrangement uses TRBV9 and TRBJ2-2; 10 bases are a match to TRBD2. Germline loops: CDR1 SGDLS, CDR2 YYNGEE. This CDR3 is 16 amino acids long. V was clipped by 4 bases and J by 6 bases; unmatched bases: 9. The CDR3 DNA is TGTGCCAGCAGCCCCCTACTTAGCGGGGGGTCCGGGGAGCTGTTTTTT. Its translation: CASSPLLSGGSGELFF.

The CDR3 bases are TGCAGCGTGGGGGGCAACGGGGGAACTGAAGCTTTCTTT. Translation: CSVGGNGGTEAFF. The J gene is TRBJ1-1, the V gene TRBV29-1; a possible D gene is TRBD1 (6 bases). Germline V lookup: CDR1 SQVTM, CDR2 ANQGSEA. The CDR3 spans 13 residues. Trimming removed 6 bases from V and 5 bases from J, with 16 bases in between. Supplemented by reference TRBV29-1 and TRBJ1-1, the full variable domain reads SAVISQKPSRDICQRGTSLTIQCQVDSQVTMMFWYRQQPGQSLTLIATANQGSEATYESGFVIDKFPISRPNLTFSTLTVSNMSPEDSSIYLCSVGGNGGTEAFFGQGTRLTVV.

The genes are TRBV9 and TRBJ2-1, with 10 nucleotides matching TRBD2. The CDR3 is made up of 14 amino acids. Unmatched junction bases numbered 3, after V lost 2 bases and J lost 7 bases. Germline V CDR1 and CDR2: SGDLS, YYNGEE. The CDR3 region has the DNA TGTGCCAGCAGCGTCGGGACTAGCGAGAATGAGCAGTTCTTC. Its translation is CASSVGTSENEQFF.

This chain links TRBV19 with TRBJ2-5; 10 nucleotides line up with TRBD2. This CDR3 has 16 amino acids. Per the germline V gene, CDR1 is LNHDA and CDR2 is SQIVND (reference sequence). V trimming: 5 bases; J trimming: 2 bases; junction bases outside the gene matches: 8. The CDR3 nucleotides are TGTGCCAGTAGTGGTTTAAGCGGGGGGGGACAAGAGACCCAGTACTTC. This sequence encodes CASSGLSGGGQETQYF.

This chain joins TRBV7-9 and TRBJ2-1, with D perhaps matching TRBD2 (6 bases). The V end lost 4 bases, the J end lost 0 bases, and 10 bases lay between the germline ends. There are 15 residues in the CDR3. From germline, CDR1 is SEHNR and CDR2 FQNEAQ (reference sequence). The CDR3 is CASSSRGVSYNEQFF. DNA of the CDR3: TGTGCCAGCAGCTCCCGCGGGGTCTCCTACAATGAGCAGTTCTTC.

This clone occurred a few times. This chain joins TRBV19 and TRBJ1-1; D is uncertain. V lost 3 bases to trimming and J lost 3 bases, with 8 bases between them. The CDR3 consists of 13 residues. Germline V gene lookup returns CDR1 LNHDA and CDR2 SQIVND (reference sequence). CDR3 protein: CASSIYIHTEAFF. Written as DNA, the CDR3 is TGTGCCAGTAGTATTTACATCCACACTGAAGCTTTCTTT.

The V and J genes are TRBV6-6 and TRBJ1-5, with D hard to call. This CDR3 contains 14 residues. The V end was cut by 2 bases, the J end by 6 bases, with 11 bases between. The germline V gene has CDR1 MNHNY and CDR2 SVGAGI (reference sequence). In nucleotides, the CDR3 is TGTGCCAGCAGTTACGAAGCATTATCTCAGCCCCAGCATTTT. Encoded protein: CASSYEALSQPQHF.

This chain uses TRBV30 with TRBJ2-5; no clear D. TRBJ2-7 explains the end of the DNA better; the J call may be wrong. The CDR3 sequence is 21 residues long. Germline V gene sequence: CDR1 GTSNPN, CDR2 SVGIG (reference sequence). The CDR3 bases are TGTGCCTGGAGTGTACTGCGCTTTTTTCAAGGGTCGCGACCAATCCCAACCGAGCAGTACTTC. Its protein product is CAWSVLRFFQGSRPIPTEQYF.

As DNA, the CDR3 is TGTGCCAGCAGCTTTATACAGGGACGGAACACTGAAGCTTTCTTT. Translating gives CASSFIQGRNTEAFF. The chain is built from TRBV7-2 and TRBJ1-1, with D tentatively TRBD1 (6 bases). CDR3 length: 15 residues. V lost 3 bases, J lost 1 base, and 12 bases lay in between. Germline-derived CDR1 and CDR2 are SGHTA and FQGNSA. Supplemented by reference TRBV7-2 and TRBJ1-1, the full variable domain reads GAGVSQSPSNKVTEKGKDVELRCDPISGHTALYWYRQSLGQGLEFLIYFQGNSAPDKSGLPSDRFSAERTGGSVSTLTIQRTQQEDSAVYLCASSFIQGRNTEAFFGQGTRLTVV.

This sequence joins TRBV5-6 and TRBJ2-1; D is unclear. V was pared by 4 bases and J by 9 bases, with 14 bases between. Germline V CDR1 and CDR2: SGHDT, YYEEEE. The CDR3 sequence is 13 residues long. CDR3 protein: CASSTGPIGEQFF. The DNA for the CDR3 is TGTGCCAGCAGCACGGGTCCGATCGGTGAGCAGTTCTTC.

The genes are TRBV5-5 and TRBJ2-5; 10 bases map to TRBD2. CDR3 length equals 15 residues. Germline assignment: CDR1 SGHKS and CDR2 YYEKEE (reference sequence). The V segment lost 5 bases and the J segment 7 bases; nucleotides outside the gene matches: 11. The CDR3 nucleotides are TGTGCCAGCAGTCCCCCTCAGCGGGGGGGCGGGACCCAGTACTTC. It yields the protein CASSPPQRGGGTQYF.

The genes are TRBV7-4 and TRBJ2-5, with 11 bases matching TRBD2. Germline V lookup: CDR1 SGHVT, CDR2 SQSDAQ. J gave up 9 bases and V 4 bases, and 1 base lay outside the gene matches. The CDR3 runs to 12 residues. CDR3 loop: CASSSSGGPQYF. The CDR3 region has the DNA TGTGCCAGCAGCTCTAGCGGGGGGCCCCAGTACTTC.

V and J are TRBV19 and TRBJ2-7; either TRBD1 or TRBD2 may fit D (6 bases each). V was trimmed by 1 base and J by 6 bases, leaving 13 bases between them. There are 14 residues in the CDR3. Germline V gene data show CDR1 as LNHDA and CDR2 as SQIVND (reference sequence). The CDR3 spells CASSIVGGRSEQYF. CDR3 DNA: TGTGCCAGTAGTATAGTGGGGGGCCGGAGCGAGCAGTACTTC.

This chain joins TRBV9 and TRBJ1-1; D may be TRBD1 (5 bases). V gave up 0 bases and J gave up 1 base, with 10 bases separating them. In germline, CDR1 is SGDLS, CDR2 YYNGEE. This CDR3 spans 15 amino acids. This CDR3 reads CASSVVGGTNTEAFF. The CDR3 DNA reads TGTGCCAGCAGCGTAGTCGGGGGTACGAACACTGAAGCTTTCTTT.

In DNA form, the CDR3 reads TGTGCCAGCAGCTGGGAGGGGACAGGGACTGAAAACACCATATATTTT. Its translation: CASSWEGTGTENTIYF. This rearrangement joins TRBV7-2 to TRBJ1-3; TRBD1 matches at 9 bases. V was pared by 4 bases and J by 6 bases, with 10 bases of the junction left unmatched. In germline, CDR1 is SGHTA, CDR2 FQGNSA. The CDR3 has 16 residues.

The chain carries TRBV5-1 and TRBJ2-7; D perhaps matches TRBD1 (5 bases). Deletions cut 0 bases from V and 1 base from J, with 5 bases between. There are 13 residues in the CDR3. Germline CDR1 reads SGHRS; CDR2 reads YFSETQ. The CDR3 reads CASSLAGSYEQYF. The DNA for the CDR3 is TGCGCCAGCAGCTTGGCAGGGTCCTACGAGCAGTACTTC.